This T cell receptor (beta chain) was identified in a study of identical twins. Study outcomes and limitations: Cross-sectional statistical analysis, not tracking of the same donors, underpinned the conclusions. In monozygotic twins, models underestimated the sharing of out-of-frame TCR alpha.

The length of the CDR3 is 13 residues. Germline V gives CDR1 SGHRS, CDR2 YFSETQ. V was shortened by 0 bases and J by 3 bases, with 6 bases between the two germline ends. This clonotype has a count of ten or more. Its antigen is unknown. TCRdb processed the 5' RACE reads anew with MiXCR; each CDR3 protein has one entry. The table shows 550,000 to 700,000 distinct CDR3 sequences, with around a tenth occurring only once. Everyone who gave samples was a healthy Caucasian. Another study also made use of these data, one on yellow fever vaccine responses in identical twins.

The sequence derives from a woman aged 18-30 years in good health. The sample was PBMCs. This chain uses TRBV5-1 with TRBJ1-1; D remains unclear. CDR3 DNA: TGCGCCAGCAGCTTGGGGCAGGACACTGAAGCTTTCTTT. Its protein product is CASSLGQDTEAFF. Complete variable domain (other parts from reference TRBV5-1 and TRBJ1-1): KAGVTQTPRYLIKTRGQQVTLSCSPISGHRSVSWYQQTPGQGLQFLFEYFSETQRNKGNFPGRFSGRQFSNSRSEMNVSTLELGDSALYLCASSLGQDTEAFFGQGTRLTVV.